A selection of T cell receptor beta chains follows, all from one sample in a study of blood T cell repertoires in COVID-19. Repertoires were generated with immunoSEQ multiplex PCR, while TCRdb's copy carries only in-frame clones and drops some. The data show 140,000 or so clones, with roughly 80% seen just once and approximately 16% held by the top ten. Sample: peripheral blood. Receptors were obtained from a man between 50 and 59 years old with acute or convalescent COVID-19. Each CDR3 is given with its conserved first and last residue. A D gene is named only where the DNA matches it firmly. Expanded clones are given a class, and other clones once, few, many or no size at all.

V: TRBV5-4; D: .; J: TRBJ2-2; size: .; CDR3: CASSGGTPNTGELFF
V: TRBV5-5; D: TRBD1; J: TRBJ1-5; size: few; CDR3: CASSDRGGNQPQHF
V: TRBV6-5; D: TRBD1; J: TRBJ1-2; size: .; CDR3: CASSSPGGTNYGYTF
V: TRBV29-1; D: TRBD2; J: TRBJ2-2; size: .; CDR3: CSAPGLANTGELFF
V: TRBV13; D: TRBD1; J: TRBJ1-1; size: .; CDR3: CASSSSGQGSTEAFF
V: TRBV11-2; D: .; J: TRBJ1-4; size: .; CDR3: CASSLLSNEKLFF
V: TRBV9; D: .; J: TRBJ1-1; size: .; CDR3: CASSVVQGTNTEAFF
V: TRBV19; D: .; J: TRBJ1-5; size: medium-sized; CDR3: CASNGSPYQPQHF
V: TRBV7-8; D: .; J: TRBJ1-1; size: .; CDR3: CASSLRTRLGDTEAFF
V: TRBV12-5; D: TRBD1; J: TRBJ1-1; size: .; CDR3: CASGLVTGTGDLSTEAFF
V: TRBV12-3/TRBV12-4; D: .; J: TRBJ2-3; size: .; CDR3: CASSQFTDTQYF
V: TRBV18; D: TRBD1; J: TRBJ1-5; size: .; CDR3: CASSAGQGGQPQHF
V: TRBV29-1; D: .; J: TRBJ2-7; size: .; CDR3: CSVEVGAHEQYF
V: TRBV28; D: .; J: TRBJ1-5; size: .; CDR3: CASSGITPVQRAGWPQHF
V: TRBV10-1; D: .; J: TRBJ1-1; size: .; CDR3: CASSGGNTEAFF
V: TRBV6-2/TRBV6-3; D: TRBD1; J: TRBJ1-5; size: .; CDR3: CASSYSDRDGQPQHF
V: TRBV5-4; D: .; J: TRBJ2-2; size: .; CDR3: CASSLDRSGELFF
V: TRBV30; D: .; J: TRBJ1-4; size: .; CDR3: CAWSPDSALNEKLFF
V: TRBV25-1; D: .; J: TRBJ1-6; size: .; CDR3: CASRAWGDGSPLHF
V: TRBV5-1; D: .; J: TRBJ1-1; size: .; CDR3: CASSRGGGNTEAFF
V: TRBV19; D: TRBD1; J: TRBJ1-2; size: .; CDR3: CASSRTLQGSSGYTF
V: TRBV2; D: TRBD1; J: TRBJ1-1; size: few; CDR3: CASNGQGGSEAFF
V: TRBV3-1/TRBV3-2; D: .; J: TRBJ2-1; size: .; CDR3: CASSRTSNEQFF
V: TRBV18; D: TRBD2; J: TRBJ2-2; size: once; CDR3: CASSPVSGGLAGELFF